The next 17 T cell receptor beta chains were all read from a single sample in a study of OX40 agonist ivuxolimab in advanced cancers. The protocol was immunoSEQ multiplex PCR, while the TCRdb copy is restricted to in-frame clones and leaves out a portion. The table lists around 53,000 clones, roughly 85% of them singletons. This specimen consisted of CD4+ or CD8+ T cells sorted from blood, obtained in a trial of the OX40 agonist ivuxolimab. These receptors were collected from an adult with an advanced solid tumor such as melanoma, head and neck, liver or kidney cancer.

The genes are TRBV28 and TRBJ2-1; 9 nucleotides line up with TRBD1. The CDR3 has 12 residues. CDR1 and CDR2 from the germline V gene are MDHEN and SYDVKM. Trimming removed 6 bases from V and 16 bases from J; junction bases left unmatched: 10. The CDR3 spells CASSPTGTGCFF. The CDR3 region has the DNA TGTGCCAGCAGCCCTACCGGGACAGGGTGTTTCTTC.

This sequence joins TRBV4-3 and TRBJ2-1, with 9 bases aligning to TRBD1. With 1 base clipped from V and 0 bases from J, the junction kept 4 bases outside the gene matches. Germline V CDR1 and CDR2: LGHNA, YSLEER. This CDR3 spans 17 amino acids. The CDR3 region is CASSQVQTGGSYNEQFF. CDR3 sequence (DNA): TGCGCCAGCAGCCAAGTTCAGACAGGGGGCTCCTACAATGAGCAGTTCTTC.

CDR3 DNA sequence: TGCGCCAGCAGCCAGAACACCGGGGAGCTGTTTTTT. It is translated as CASSQNTGELFF. The chain recombines TRBV4-3 with TRBJ2-2; D remains unclear. Trimming took 3 bases from V and 1 from J, leaving 0 bases between them. CDR3 size: 12 residues. The germline V gene has CDR1 LGHNA and CDR2 YSLEER.

This chain uses TRBV10-3 with TRBJ1-2, with a tentative D call TRBD1 (5 bases). Germline V gene data show CDR1 as ENHRY and CDR2 as SYGVKD. The CDR3 is 13 amino acids. V was shortened by 10 bases and J by 2 bases, with 14 bases between the two germline ends. The CDR3 spells CATGGPENYGYTF. The CDR3 DNA reads as TGTGCCACGGGGGGACCAGAAAACTATGGCTACACCTTC.

The chain links TRBV25-1 to TRBJ1-3; D remains ambiguous. The CDR3 spans 15 residues. The V end was cut by 0 bases, the J end by 0 bases, with 6 bases between. CDR1 and CDR2 from the germline V gene are MGHDK and SYGVNS. CDR3 bases: TGTGCCAGCAGTGAATATAAGGTCTCTGGAAACACCATATATTTT. The encoded protein is CASSEYKVSGNTIYF.

This chain links TRBV6-5 with TRBJ2-1, with D unclear. Germline assignment: CDR1 MNHEY and CDR2 SVGAGI. Trimming pared 2 bases from V and 4 bases from J, leaving 6 bases between. The length of the CDR3 is 13 residues. The CDR3: CASSYSRYNEQFF. DNA for the CDR3: TGTGCCAGCAGTTACAGCCGATACAATGAGCAGTTCTTC.

This sequence joins TRBV11-2 and TRBJ2-5; D perhaps matches TRBD1 (6 bases). V lost 0 bases to trimming and J lost 5 bases, with 13 bases between them. The CDR3 spans 15 residues. The germline CDR1 and CDR2 sequences are SGHAT and FQNNGV. The DNA of the CDR3 is TGTGCCAGCAGCTTAGAGGCACAGGGTTTTGAGACCCAGTACTTC. Translating it yields CASSLEAQGFETQYF.

The chain employs TRBV9 and TRBJ2-1, with D maybe TRBD2 (5 bases). This CDR3 contains 14 residues. Per germline, CDR1 SGDLS and CDR2 YYNGEE. The V gene lost 4 bases and the J gene lost 7 bases, with 15 bases spanning the gap. Here the CDR3 reads CASSLRTTGNEQFF. The CDR3 DNA follows: TGTGCCAGCAGCCTAAGGACCACGGGGAATGAGCAGTTCTTC.

The chain is built from TRBV2 and TRBJ2-7; D is ambiguous. Germline V gene lookup returns CDR1 SNHLY and CDR2 FYNNEI. Between the trimmed V and J ends, which lost 10 bases and 0 bases, there was a span of 13 bases. The CDR3 extends over 13 amino acids. CDR3 in DNA: TGTGCCACCTCATCGGGCAGCTCCTACGAGCAGTACGTC. Protein: CATSSGSSYEQYV.

The rearrangement links TRBV9 to TRBJ1-2, with D possibly matching TRBD1 (6 bases). The V gene's germline CDR1 is SGDLS and CDR2 YYNGEE. This CDR3 is built from 19 residues. V was pared by 3 bases and J by 1 base, with 25 bases between. CDR3 protein: CASSGSPGHNPLVNYGYTF. CDR3 in DNA: TGTGCCAGCAGCGGAAGTCCGGGACACAACCCCCTCGTTAACTATGGCTACACCTTC. Based on the CDR3 plus reference TRBV9 and TRBJ1-2, the full variable domain is DSGVTQTPKHLITATGQRVTLRCSPRSGDLSVYWYQQSLDQGLQFLIQYYNGEERAKGNILERFSAQQFPDLHSELNLSSLELGDSALYFCASSGSPGHNPLVNYGYTFGSGTRLTVV.

DNA of the CDR3: TGTGCCACCAGCAGAGATAGGGCGAACACTGAAGCTTTCTTT. Amino acids: CATSRDRANTEAFF. The genes are TRBV15 and TRBJ1-1, with no clear D. The CDR3 covers 14 residues. Trimming shortened V by 0 bases and J by 1 base, and 6 bases separated the two germline ends. From germline, CDR1 is LNHNV and CDR2 YYDKDF (reference sequence).

The chain links TRBV11-2 to TRBJ2-1; D is perhaps TRBD1 or TRBD2 (6 bases each). The CDR3 sequence is 17 residues long. Per the germline V gene, CDR1 is SGHAT and CDR2 is FQNNGV. Trimming shortened V by 3 bases and J by 1 base, and 16 bases separated the two germline ends. CDR3 sequence (DNA): TGTGCCAGCAGCTTTCACGCGAGGGGGGCGTCCTACAATGAGCAGTTCTTC. Translation gives CASSFHARGASYNEQFF.

V gene TRBV7-8 combines with J gene TRBJ2-2; 10 positions agree with TRBD1. V was pared by 10 bases and J by 7 bases, with 9 bases of the junction left unmatched. Germline V CDR1 and CDR2: SGHVS, FQNEAQ. The CDR3 covers 14 residues. The CDR3 sequence is CAMGGTGEGGELFF. Here the CDR3 DNA reads TGTGCCATGGGCGGGACAGGGGAGGGCGGGGAGCTGTTTTTT.

This chain joins TRBV15 and TRBJ1-1, with D unresolved. Trimming removed 3 bases from V and 0 bases from J, with 11 bases in between. Germline CDR1 is LNHNV and CDR2 is YYDKDF (reference sequence). There are 15 residues in the CDR3. CDR3 DNA: TGTGCCACCAGCAGTCAACCCGATTTGAACACTGAAGCTTTCTTT. This gives the protein CATSSQPDLNTEAFF. Full variable domain (missing parts from reference TRBV15 and TRBJ1-1): DAMVIQNPRYQVTQFGKPVTLSCSQTLNHNVMYWYQQKSSQAPKLLFHYYDKDFNNEADTPDNFQSRRPNTSFCFLDIRSPGLGDTAMYLCATSSQPDLNTEAFFGQGTRLTVV.

This clone was detected only a few times. The chain links TRBV7-9 to TRBJ2-7; D unclear. CDR1 is SEHNR, CDR2 FQNEAQ, per germline (reference sequence). The CDR3 has 15 amino acids. Trimming took 5 bases from V and 2 from J, leaving 16 bases between them. For the CDR3, the DNA is TGTGCCAGCAGCCCTCCACTGGCACCTACCTACGAGCAGTACTTC. Protein: CASSPPLAPTYEQYF.

This clone was seen only a few times. V and J are TRBV28 and TRBJ1-2; D perhaps matches TRBD1 (6 bases). Germline lookup yields CDR1 MDHEN and CDR2 SYDVKM. V was pared by 2 bases and J by 3 bases, with 13 bases between. The CDR3 is 15 residues long. The CDR3 sequence is CASSLRPGQHYGYTF. CDR3 DNA sequence: TGTGCCAGCAGTTTACGCCCCGGACAGCACTATGGCTACACCTTC.

This clone has just a few counts. The chain couples TRBV4-1 to TRBJ2-5, with D perhaps assigned TRBD1 or TRBD2 (5 bases each). CDR1 MGHRA and CDR2 YSYEKL come from the germline V gene. This CDR3 is 16 amino acids long. The V gene lost 1 base and the J gene lost 0 bases, with 12 bases spanning the gap. CDR3 region: CASSQARDGDQETQYF. In nucleotides, the CDR3 is TGCGCCAGCAGCCAAGCCCGGGACGGAGACCAAGAGACCCAGTACTTC.